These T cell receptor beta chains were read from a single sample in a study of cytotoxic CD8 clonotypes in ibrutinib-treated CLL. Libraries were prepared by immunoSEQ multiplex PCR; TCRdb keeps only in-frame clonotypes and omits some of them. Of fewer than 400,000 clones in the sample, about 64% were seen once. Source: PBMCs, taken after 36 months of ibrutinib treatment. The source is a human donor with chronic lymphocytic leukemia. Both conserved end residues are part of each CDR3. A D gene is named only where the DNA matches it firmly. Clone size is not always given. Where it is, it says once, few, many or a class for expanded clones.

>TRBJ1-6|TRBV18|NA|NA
CASSGGTPNSPLHF
TGTGCCAGCTCAGGGGGGACTCCCAATTCACCCCTCCACTTT
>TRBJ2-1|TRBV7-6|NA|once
CASRTGGKNNEQFF
TGTGCCAGCCGAACAGGCGGGAAGAACAATGAGCAGTTCTTC
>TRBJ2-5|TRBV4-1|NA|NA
CASSQGNGNLQETQYF
TGCGCCAGCAGCCAGGGTAATGGCAACCTCCAAGAGACCCAGTACTTC
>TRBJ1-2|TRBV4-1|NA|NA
CASSPREQANYGYTF
TGCGCCAGCAGCCCCCGGGAGCAAGCTAACTATGGCTACACCTTC
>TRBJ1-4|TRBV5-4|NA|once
CASSPRDATNEKLFF
TGTGCCAGCAGCCCCAGGGATGCAACTAATGAAAAACTGTTTTTT
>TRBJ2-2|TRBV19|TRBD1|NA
CASSADRDPNTGELFF
TGTGCCAGTAGTGCAGACAGGGATCCTAACACCGGGGAGCTGTTTTTT
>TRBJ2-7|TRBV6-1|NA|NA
CASSERRFYEQYF
TGTGCCAGCAGTGAAAGGAGATTCTACGAGCAGTACTTC
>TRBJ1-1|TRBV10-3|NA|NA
CAISPNGGEAFF
TGTGCCATCAGCCCTAACGGCGGGGAAGCTTTCTTT
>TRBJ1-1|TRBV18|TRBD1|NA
CASSRDRGNTEAFF
TGTGCCAGCTCACGGGACAGGGGGAACACTGAAGCTTTCTTT
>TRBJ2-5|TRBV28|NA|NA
CASGGGGETQYF
TGTGCCAGCGGCGGAGGGGGAGAGACCCAGTACTTC
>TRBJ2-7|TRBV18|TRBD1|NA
CASSPPGQGNYEQYF
TGTGCCAGCTCACCACCGGGACAGGGAAACTACGAGCAGTACTTC
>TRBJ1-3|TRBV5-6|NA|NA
CDSIPDRGSGNTIYF
TGTGACAGCATCCCGGACCGGGGATCTGGAAACACCATATATTTT
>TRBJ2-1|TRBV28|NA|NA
CASSLPTEQFF
TGTGCCAGCAGTCTCCCCACTGAGCAGTTCTTC
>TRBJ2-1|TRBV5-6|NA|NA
CASRGRASYNEQFF
TGTGCCAGCAGGGGAAGGGCCTCCTACAATGAGCAGTTCTTC
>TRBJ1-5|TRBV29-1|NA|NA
CSAWGGSNQPQHF
TGCAGCGCGTGGGGGGGTAGCAATCAGCCCCAGCATTTT
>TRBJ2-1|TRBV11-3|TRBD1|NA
CASSMDRDNEQFF
TGTGCCAGCAGCATGGACAGGGACAATGAGCAGTTCTTC
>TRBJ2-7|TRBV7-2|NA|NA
CASSLGLLRDYEQYF
TGTGCCAGCAGCTTAGGACTACTCAGGGACTACGAGCAGTACTTC
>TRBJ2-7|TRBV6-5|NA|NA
CASSEQGYEQYF
TGTGCCAGCAGTGAACAGGGATACGAGCAGTACTTC
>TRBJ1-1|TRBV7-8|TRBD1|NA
CASSLARQGRDTEAFF
TGTGCCAGCAGCTTAGCCCGACAGGGACGGGACACTGAAGCTTTCTTT
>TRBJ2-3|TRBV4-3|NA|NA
CASSQGYREGAADTQYF
TGCGCCAGCAGCCAAGGATACAGGGAAGGGGCAGCAGATACGCAGTATTTT
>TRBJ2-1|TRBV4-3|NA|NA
CASSQEWRVYNEQFF
TGCGCCAGCAGCCAAGAGTGGCGGGTCTACAATGAGCAGTTCTTC
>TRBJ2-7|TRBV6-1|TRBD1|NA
CASSEARDRAFEQYF
TGTGCCAGCAGTGAAGCCCGGGACAGGGCCTTCGAGCAGTACTTC
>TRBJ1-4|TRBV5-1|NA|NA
CASSLGTAEKLFF
TGCGCCAGCAGCTTGGGGACAGCTGAAAAACTGTTTTTT
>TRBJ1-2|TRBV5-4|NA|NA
CASSLWTGDGYTF
TGTGCCAGCAGTTTATGGACCGGGGATGGCTACACCTTC
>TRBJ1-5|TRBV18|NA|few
CASSPPYWDSNQPQHF
TGTGCCAGCTCACCTCCATATTGGGATAGCAATCAGCCCCAGCATTTT
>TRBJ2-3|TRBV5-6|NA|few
CASTHRGPSSSTQYF
TGTGCCAGCACCCACCGGGGACCCTCCTCCAGTACGCAGTATTTT
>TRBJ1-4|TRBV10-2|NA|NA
CASLGQGGEKLFF
TGCGCCAGCCTCGGCCAGGGCGGGGAAAAACTGTTTTTT
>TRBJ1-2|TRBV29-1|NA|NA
CSVEYGGRGYTF
TGCAGCGTTGAATATGGAGGCCGCGGCTACACCTTC
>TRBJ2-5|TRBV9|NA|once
CASSVEPRLVGEVETQYF
TGTGCCAGCAGCGTAGAACCCAGACTAGTGGGGGAGGTTGAGACCCAGTACTTC
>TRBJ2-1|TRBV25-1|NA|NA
CASSGNLGLFYNEQFF
TGTGCCAGCAGTGGCAACTTGGGCCTCTTCTACAATGAGCAGTTCTTC
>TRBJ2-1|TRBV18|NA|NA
CASSPSGAEQFF
TGTGCCAGCTCACCCTCCGGGGCTGAGCAGTTCTTC
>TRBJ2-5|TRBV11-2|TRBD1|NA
CASSPGTGVGETQYF
TGTGCCAGCAGCCCCGGGACAGGGGTCGGGGAGACCCAGTACTTC
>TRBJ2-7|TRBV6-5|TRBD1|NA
CASSRGTEAYF
TGTGCCAGCAGCAGAGGGACAGAGGCGTACTTC
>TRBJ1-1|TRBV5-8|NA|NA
CASSYWGTLRSEAFF
TGTGCCAGCAGCTATTGGGGTACGCTTAGGTCTGAAGCTTTCTTT
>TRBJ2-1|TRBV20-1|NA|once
CSVGGYNEQFF
TGCAGTGTAGGGGGTTACAATGAGCAGTTCTTC
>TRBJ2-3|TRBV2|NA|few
CASRGADTQYF
TGTGCCAGCAGGGGAGCAGATACGCAGTATTTT
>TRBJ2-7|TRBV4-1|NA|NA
CASSQAQGPNEQYF
TGCGCCAGCAGCCAAGCGCAGGGCCCCAACGAGCAGTACTTC
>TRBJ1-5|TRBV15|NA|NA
CATSRPPQPQHF
TGTGCCACCAGCAGACCTCCACAGCCCCAGCATTTT
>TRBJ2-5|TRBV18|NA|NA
CASSPGETQYF
TGTGCCAGCTCACCTGGAGAGACCCAGTACTTC
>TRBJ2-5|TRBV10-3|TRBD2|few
CAISESASGGQETQYF
TGTGCCATCAGTGAGTCGGCTAGCGGGGGACAAGAGACCCAGTACTTC
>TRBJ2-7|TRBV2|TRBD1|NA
CATTGALYEQYF
TGTGCCACGACAGGGGCCCTCTACGAGCAGTACTTC
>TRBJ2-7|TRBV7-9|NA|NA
CASSLSWGSDEQYF
TGTGCCAGCAGCTTATCCTGGGGCTCCGACGAGCAGTACTTC
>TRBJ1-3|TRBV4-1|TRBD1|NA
CASSQARTGTGANTIYF
TGCGCCAGCAGCCAAGCTCGGACAGGGACCGGCGCAAACACCATATATTTT
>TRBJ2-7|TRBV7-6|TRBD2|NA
CASSFSPPTSGRTFYEQYF
TGTGCCAGCAGCTTCTCCCCCCCGACTAGCGGGAGGACCTTCTACGAGCAGTACTTC
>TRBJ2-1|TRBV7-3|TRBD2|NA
CASSPETSGRRRVEQFF
TGTGCCAGCAGCCCTGAGACTAGCGGGAGGCGGAGAGTTGAGCAGTTCTTC
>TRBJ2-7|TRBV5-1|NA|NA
CASSLAGADEQYF
TGCGCCAGCAGCTTGGCGGGAGCGGACGAGCAGTACTTC
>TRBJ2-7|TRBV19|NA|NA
CASSTGTDTYEQYF
TGTGCCAGTAGTACCGGGACGGACACCTACGAGCAGTACTTC
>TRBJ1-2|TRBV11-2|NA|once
CASSLGPGQKYGYTF
TGTGCCAGCAGCTTAGGCCCGGGACAAAAATATGGCTACACCTTC
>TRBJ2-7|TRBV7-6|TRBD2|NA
CASSLEPGGLAGAYEQYF
TGTGCCAGCAGCTTAGAGCCCGGGGGACTAGCGGGAGCCTACGAGCAGTACTTC